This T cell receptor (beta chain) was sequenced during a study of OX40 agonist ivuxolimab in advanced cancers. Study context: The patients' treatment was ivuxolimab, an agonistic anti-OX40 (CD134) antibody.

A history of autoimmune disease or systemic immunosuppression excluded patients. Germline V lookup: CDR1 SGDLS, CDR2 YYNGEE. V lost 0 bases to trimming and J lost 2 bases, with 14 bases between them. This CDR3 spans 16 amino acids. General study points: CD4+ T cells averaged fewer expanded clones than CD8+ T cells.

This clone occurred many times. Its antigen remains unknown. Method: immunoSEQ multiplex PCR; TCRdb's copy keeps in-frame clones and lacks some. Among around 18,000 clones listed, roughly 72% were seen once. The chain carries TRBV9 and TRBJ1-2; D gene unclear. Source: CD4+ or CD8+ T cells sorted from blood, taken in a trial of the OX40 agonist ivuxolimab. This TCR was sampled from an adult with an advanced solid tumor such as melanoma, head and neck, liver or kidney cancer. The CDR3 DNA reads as TGTGCCAGCAGCGTAGATCGGGAAGGGATGAACTATGGCTACACCTTC. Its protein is CASSVDREGMNYGYTF.